The 8 T cell receptor beta chains given below trace back to one sample, sequenced in a study of cytomegalovirus exposure and HLA in healthy donors. Method: immunoSEQ multiplex PCR; TCRdb's copy keeps in-frame clones and lacks some. Of 150,000 to 200,000 clones in the sample, more than 80% are singletons; the top ten hold under 7.5%. Sequences were obtained from PBMCs. These receptors were collected from a man aged 18-30 years in good health and CMV-seropositive.

The chain couples TRBV9 to TRBJ2-1; 13 bases align to TRBD2. V dropped 0 bases and J dropped 1; count of bases not matched to a gene: 7. CDR3 length: 19 amino acids. Germline CDR1 is SGDLS and CDR2 is YYNGEE. The chain's CDR3 is CASSVVGLAGLPSYNEQFF. The CDR3 coding sequence is TGTGCCAGCAGCGTAGTGGGACTAGCGGGACTTCCATCCTACAATGAGCAGTTCTTC.

This clone was observed a single time. In DNA form, the CDR3 reads TGCGCCAGCAGCTTGGATACAGGAAAATACGGGTATGGCTACACCTTC. Protein sequence: CASSLDTGKYGYGYTF. This chain links TRBV5-1 with TRBJ1-2, with D maybe TRBD1 (5 bases). V was trimmed by 0 bases and J by 5 bases, leaving 17 bases between them. Per germline, CDR1 SGHRS and CDR2 YFSETQ. The CDR3 consists of 16 residues.

V is TRBV7-9 and J is TRBJ2-3, with D perhaps TRBD2 (5 bases). CDR1 and CDR2 (germline): SEHNR, FQNEAQ (reference sequence). The length of the CDR3 is 15 residues. V lost 5 bases and J lost 5, with 17 bases in between. In DNA, the CDR3 is TGTGCCAGCAGCCCCCCCGGGAACCCAGGAGATACGCAGTATTTT. It encodes CASSPPGNPGDTQYF. The whole variable domain, filled in from reference TRBV7-9 and TRBJ2-3, reads DTGVSQNPRHKITKRGQNVTFRCDPISEHNRLYWYRQTLGQGPEFLTYFQNEAQLEKSRLLSDRFSAERPKGSFSTLEIQRTEQGDSAMYLCASSPPGNPGDTQYFGPGTRLTVL.

The chain combines TRBV29-1 with TRBJ1-1, with 7 positions matching TRBD1. V lost 2 bases to trimming and J lost 0 bases; unmatched junction nucleotides: 3. The CDR3 is 14 amino acids. Germline assignment: CDR1 SQVTM and CDR2 ANQGSEA. CDR3: CSVERDSMNTEAFF. For the CDR3, the DNA is TGCAGCGTTGAAAGGGACAGCATGAACACTGAAGCTTTCTTT.

V is TRBV27 and J is TRBJ1-4; TRBD1 might be the D (6 bases). The CDR3 is made up of 12 amino acids. Germline V gene data show CDR1 as MNHEY and CDR2 as SMNVEV (reference sequence). V was cut by 9 bases and J by 4 bases, with 9 bases left in between. The CDR3 loop reads CASGQRNEKLFF. The CDR3 DNA reads TGTGCCAGTGGACAGCGTAATGAAAAACTGTTTTTT.

The chain carries TRBV28 and TRBJ2-3; 9 bases align to TRBD2. Germline CDR1 and CDR2: MDHEN and SYDVKM. Trimming took 5 bases from V and 7 from J; bases not matched to a gene: 10. The CDR3 has 15 residues. The CDR3 protein is CASSTPTSGLNTQYF. The CDR3 DNA reads TGTGCCAGCAGTACACCGACTAGCGGACTAAATACGCAGTATTTT.

Regarding this clone: The junction departs from the called germline gene at one end, perhaps through a read error. The rearrangement joins TRBV6-1 to TRBJ2-1, with 9 bases aligning to TRBD1. The CDR3 has 18 residues. Germline CDR1 and CDR2: MNHNS and SASEGT. For the CDR3, the DNA is TGTGCCAGCAGTGTAGCCGACGTATTGGGGACAGGGTACAACGAGCAGTTCTTC. Translating it yields CASSVADVLGTGYNEQFF.

The chain's CDR3 is CASSQEGESYEQYF. Written as DNA, the CDR3 is TGCGCCAGCAGCCAAGAAGGGGAATCCTACGAGCAGTACTTC. The rearrangement joins TRBV4-3 to TRBJ2-7; a possible D gene is TRBD1 (5 bases). Trimming removed 0 bases at V and 1 base at J, with 7 bases between. This CDR3 is 14 amino acids long. Germline values: CDR1 LGHNA, CDR2 YSLEER.